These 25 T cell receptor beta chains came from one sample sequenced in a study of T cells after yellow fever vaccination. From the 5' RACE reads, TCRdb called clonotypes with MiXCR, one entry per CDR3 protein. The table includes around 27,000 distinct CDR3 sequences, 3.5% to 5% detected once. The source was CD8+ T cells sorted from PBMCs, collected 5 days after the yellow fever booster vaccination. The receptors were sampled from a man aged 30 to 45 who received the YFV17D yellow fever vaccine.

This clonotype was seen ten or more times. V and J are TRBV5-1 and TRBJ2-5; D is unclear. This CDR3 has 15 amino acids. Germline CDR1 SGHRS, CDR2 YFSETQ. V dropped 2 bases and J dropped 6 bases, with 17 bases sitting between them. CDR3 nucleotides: TGCGCCAGCAGCTTAGCTCCGGGCCCGAGACAGACCCAGTACTTC. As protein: CASSLAPGPRQTQYF.

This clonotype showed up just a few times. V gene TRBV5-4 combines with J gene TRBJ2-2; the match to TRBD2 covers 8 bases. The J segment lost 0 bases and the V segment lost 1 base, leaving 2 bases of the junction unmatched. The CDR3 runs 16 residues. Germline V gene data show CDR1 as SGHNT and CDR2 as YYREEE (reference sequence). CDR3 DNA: TGTGCCAGCAGCTTGCTAGCGGGTACGAACACCGGGGAGCTGTTTTTT. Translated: CASSLLAGTNTGELFF.

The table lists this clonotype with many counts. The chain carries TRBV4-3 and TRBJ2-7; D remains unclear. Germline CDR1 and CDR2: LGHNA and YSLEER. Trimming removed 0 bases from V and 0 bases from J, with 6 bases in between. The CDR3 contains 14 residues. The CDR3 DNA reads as TGCGCCAGCAGCCAAGATTTGGGCTCCTACGAGCAGTACTTC. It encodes CASSQDLGSYEQYF.

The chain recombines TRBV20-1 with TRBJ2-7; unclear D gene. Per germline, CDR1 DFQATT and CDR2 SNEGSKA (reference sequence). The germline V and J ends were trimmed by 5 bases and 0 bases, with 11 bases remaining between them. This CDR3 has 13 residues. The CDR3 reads CSAEASHSYEQYF. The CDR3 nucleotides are TGCAGTGCTGAGGCGAGTCACTCCTACGAGCAGTACTTC.

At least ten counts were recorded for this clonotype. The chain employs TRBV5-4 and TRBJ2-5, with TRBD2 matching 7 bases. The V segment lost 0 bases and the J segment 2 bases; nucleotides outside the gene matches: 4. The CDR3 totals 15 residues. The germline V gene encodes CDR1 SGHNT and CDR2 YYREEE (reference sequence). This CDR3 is CASSLVASGQETQYF. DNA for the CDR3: TGTGCCAGCAGCTTGGTGGCTAGCGGTCAAGAGACCCAGTACTTC. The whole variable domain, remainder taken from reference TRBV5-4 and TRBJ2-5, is ETGVTQSPTHLIKTRGQQVTLRCSSQSGHNTVSWYQQALGQGPQFIFQYYREEENGRGNFPPRFSGLQFPNYSSELNVNALELDDSALYLCASSLVASGQETQYFGPGTRLLVL.

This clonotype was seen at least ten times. The CDR3 DNA reads as TGTGCCAGCACCTTTATTGGGGGGACTACCCACAATGAGCAGTTCTTC. Its protein product is CASTFIGGTTHNEQFF. The chain couples TRBV7-2 to TRBJ2-1; 7 positions match TRBD2. The CDR3 is 16 residues long. The trim removed 7 bases at V and 5 bases at J, leaving 14 bases unmatched. The germline V gene has CDR1 SGHTA and CDR2 FQGNSA.

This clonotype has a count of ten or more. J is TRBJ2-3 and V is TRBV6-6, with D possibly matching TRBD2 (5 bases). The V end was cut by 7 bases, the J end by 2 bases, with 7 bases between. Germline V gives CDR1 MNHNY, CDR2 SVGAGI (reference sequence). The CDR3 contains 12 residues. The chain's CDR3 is CASTLDTDTQYF. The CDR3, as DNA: TGTGCCAGCACACTAGACACAGATACGCAGTATTTT.

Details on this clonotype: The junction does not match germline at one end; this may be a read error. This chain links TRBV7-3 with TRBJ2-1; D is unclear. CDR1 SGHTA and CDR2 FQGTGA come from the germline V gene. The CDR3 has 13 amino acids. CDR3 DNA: TGTGCCAGCAGCATATCATTTAGAAATGAGCAGTTGTTC. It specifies CASSISFRNEQLF.

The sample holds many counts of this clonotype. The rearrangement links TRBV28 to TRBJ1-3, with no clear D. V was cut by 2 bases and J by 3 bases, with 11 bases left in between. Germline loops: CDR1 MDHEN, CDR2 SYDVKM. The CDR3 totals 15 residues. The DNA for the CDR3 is TGTGCCAGCAGTTTACCCAAGGGAAGTGGAAACACCATATATTTT. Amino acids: CASSLPKGSGNTIYF.

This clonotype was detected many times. The CDR3 coding sequence is TGCGCCAGCAGCTCTGGACTAGCGGGAGTCAGCTACAATGAGCAGTTCTTC. Its protein product is CASSSGLAGVSYNEQFF. The chain combines TRBV5-1 with TRBJ2-1; TRBD2 aligns across 13 bases. Germline V CDR1 and CDR2: SGHRS, YFSETQ. V was clipped by 3 bases and J by 3 bases; unmatched bases: 6. The CDR3 covers 17 residues.

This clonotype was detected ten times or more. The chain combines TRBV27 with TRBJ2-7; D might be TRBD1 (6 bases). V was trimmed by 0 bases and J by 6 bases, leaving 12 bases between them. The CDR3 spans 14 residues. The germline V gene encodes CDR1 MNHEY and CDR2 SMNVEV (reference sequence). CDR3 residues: CASSLSPGAGEQYF. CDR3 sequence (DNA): TGTGCCAGCAGTTTATCCCCAGGGGCTGGCGAGCAGTACTTC.

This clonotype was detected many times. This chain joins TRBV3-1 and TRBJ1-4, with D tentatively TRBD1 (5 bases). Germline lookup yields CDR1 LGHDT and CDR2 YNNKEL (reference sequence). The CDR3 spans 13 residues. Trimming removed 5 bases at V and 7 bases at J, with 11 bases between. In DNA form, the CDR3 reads TGTGCCAGCAGCAGGGGCTTAGGTGAAAAACTGTTTTTT. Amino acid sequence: CASSRGLGEKLFF.

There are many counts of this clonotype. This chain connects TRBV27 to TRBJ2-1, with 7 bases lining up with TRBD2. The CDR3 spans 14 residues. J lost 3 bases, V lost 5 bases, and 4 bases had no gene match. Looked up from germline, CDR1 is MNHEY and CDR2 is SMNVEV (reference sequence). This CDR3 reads CASSRLADYNEQFF. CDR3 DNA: TGTGCCAGCAGTCGGCTAGCGGACTACAATGAGCAGTTCTTC.

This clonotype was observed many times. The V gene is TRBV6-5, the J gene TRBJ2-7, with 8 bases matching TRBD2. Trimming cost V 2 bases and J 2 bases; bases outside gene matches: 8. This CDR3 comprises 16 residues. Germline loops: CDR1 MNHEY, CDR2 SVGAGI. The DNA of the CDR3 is TGTGCCAGCAGTTACAGGTGGGAGCGGGAGCCCTACGAGCAGTACTTC. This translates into CASSYRWEREPYEQYF.

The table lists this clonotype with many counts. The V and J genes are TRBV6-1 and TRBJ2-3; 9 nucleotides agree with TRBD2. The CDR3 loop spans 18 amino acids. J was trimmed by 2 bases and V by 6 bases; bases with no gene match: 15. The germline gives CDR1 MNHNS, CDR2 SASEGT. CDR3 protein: CASRDPASGAYLTDTQYF. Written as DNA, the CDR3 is TGTGCCAGCAGAGACCCGGCTAGCGGGGCTTATCTCACAGATACGCAGTATTTT.

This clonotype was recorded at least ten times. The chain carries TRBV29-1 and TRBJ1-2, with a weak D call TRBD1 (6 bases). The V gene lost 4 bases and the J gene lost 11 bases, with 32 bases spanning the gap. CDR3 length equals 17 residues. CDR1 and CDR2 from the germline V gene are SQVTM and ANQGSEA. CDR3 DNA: TGCAGCGTTGTAGTTCTGGACAGCGAGAGCCAACACCTGGGATACACCTTC. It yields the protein CSVVVLDSESQHLGYTF.

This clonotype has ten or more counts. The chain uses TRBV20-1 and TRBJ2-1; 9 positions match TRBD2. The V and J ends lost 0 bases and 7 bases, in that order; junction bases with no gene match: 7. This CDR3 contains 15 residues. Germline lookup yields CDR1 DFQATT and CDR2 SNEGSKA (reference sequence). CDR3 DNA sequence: TGCAGTGCTAGAGATGGGCTAGCGGGAAGGAATGAGCAGTTCTTC. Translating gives CSARDGLAGRNEQFF.

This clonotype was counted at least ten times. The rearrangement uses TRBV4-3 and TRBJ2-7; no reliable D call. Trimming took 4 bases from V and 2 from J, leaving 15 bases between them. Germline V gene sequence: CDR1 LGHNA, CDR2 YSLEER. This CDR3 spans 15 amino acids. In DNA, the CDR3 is TGCGCCAGCAGCCCCAGCTCCGGCCTGGCCTACGAGCAGTACTTC. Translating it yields CASSPSSGLAYEQYF.

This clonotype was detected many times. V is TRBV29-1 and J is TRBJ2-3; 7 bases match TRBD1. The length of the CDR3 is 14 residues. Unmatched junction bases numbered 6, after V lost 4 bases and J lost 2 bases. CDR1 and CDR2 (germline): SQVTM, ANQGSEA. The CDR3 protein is CSVGNRGSTDTQYF. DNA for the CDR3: TGCAGCGTTGGAAACAGGGGATCCACAGATACGCAGTATTTT.

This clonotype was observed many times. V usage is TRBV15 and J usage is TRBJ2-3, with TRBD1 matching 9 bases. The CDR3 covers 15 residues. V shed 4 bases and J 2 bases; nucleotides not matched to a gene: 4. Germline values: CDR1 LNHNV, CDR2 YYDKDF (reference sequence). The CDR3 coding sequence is TGTGCCACCAGCATAGGACAGGGGTTCACAGATACGCAGTATTTT. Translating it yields CATSIGQGFTDTQYF.

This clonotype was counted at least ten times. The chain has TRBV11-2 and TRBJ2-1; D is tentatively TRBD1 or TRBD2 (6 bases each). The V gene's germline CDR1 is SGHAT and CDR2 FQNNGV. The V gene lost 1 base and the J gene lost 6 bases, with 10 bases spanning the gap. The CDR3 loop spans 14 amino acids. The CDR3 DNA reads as TGTGCCAGCAGCTTAGGGGGGGCTACCAATGAGCAGTTCTTC. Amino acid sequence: CASSLGGATNEQFF.

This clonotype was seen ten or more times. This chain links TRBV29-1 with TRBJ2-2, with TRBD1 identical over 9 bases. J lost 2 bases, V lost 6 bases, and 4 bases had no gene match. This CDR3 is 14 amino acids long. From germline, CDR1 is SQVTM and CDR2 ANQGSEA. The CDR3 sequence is CSVRTGDNTGELFF. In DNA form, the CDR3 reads TGCAGCGTACGGACAGGGGATAACACCGGGGAGCTGTTTTTT.

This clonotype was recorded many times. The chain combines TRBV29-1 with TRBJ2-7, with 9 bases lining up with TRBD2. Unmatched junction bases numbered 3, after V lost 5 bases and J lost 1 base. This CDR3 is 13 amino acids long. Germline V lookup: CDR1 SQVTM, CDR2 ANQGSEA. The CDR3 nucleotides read TGCAGCGTTCTTAGCGGGAGTTCCTACGAGCAGTACTTC. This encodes CSVLSGSSYEQYF.

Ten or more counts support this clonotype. CDR3 sequence (DNA): TGTGCCAGTAGTATTTCGGGCTCTCTCTCCTACGAGCAGTACTTC. Translation: CASSISGSLSYEQYF. V is TRBV19 and J is TRBJ2-7; D gene unclear. Trimming removed 3 bases at V and 0 bases at J, with 12 bases between. CDR3 length: 15 residues. CDR1 LNHDA and CDR2 SQIVND come from the germline V gene (reference sequence).

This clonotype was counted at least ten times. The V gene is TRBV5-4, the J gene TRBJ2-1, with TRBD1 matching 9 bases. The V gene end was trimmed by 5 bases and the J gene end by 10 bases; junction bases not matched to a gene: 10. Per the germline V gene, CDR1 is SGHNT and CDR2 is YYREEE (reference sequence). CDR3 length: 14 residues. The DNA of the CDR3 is TGTGCCAGCAGTTTCGACCCGGGACAGGGAGAGCAGTTCTTC. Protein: CASSFDPGQGEQFF.